Below, one T cell receptor beta chain is given with its context. The sample comes from a study of beta chain features in type 1 diabetes. Germline lookup yields CDR1 SGHTA and CDR2 FQGNSA. Between the trimmed V and J ends, which lost 3 bases and 1 base, there was a span of 11 bases. There are 15 residues in the CDR3. All of the isolated RNA was reverse transcribed, so expressed TCRB transcripts were sequenced. The method was immunoSEQ multiplex PCR; TCRdb's version includes in-frame clones alone and lacks a portion of them. The sample gives roughly 350,000 clones, 11% of which show up once; about 0.015% is in the top ten.

Sequenced: naive CD4+ T cells from blood. The receptor comes from a woman aged 25 to 39 in good health. The rearrangement joins TRBV7-2 to TRBJ2-3; D perhaps matches TRBD2 (5 bases). In DNA, the CDR3 is TGTGCCAGCAGCTTGGATCCCGGGGGCACAGATACGCAGTATTTT. It translates to CASSLDPGGTDTQYF.